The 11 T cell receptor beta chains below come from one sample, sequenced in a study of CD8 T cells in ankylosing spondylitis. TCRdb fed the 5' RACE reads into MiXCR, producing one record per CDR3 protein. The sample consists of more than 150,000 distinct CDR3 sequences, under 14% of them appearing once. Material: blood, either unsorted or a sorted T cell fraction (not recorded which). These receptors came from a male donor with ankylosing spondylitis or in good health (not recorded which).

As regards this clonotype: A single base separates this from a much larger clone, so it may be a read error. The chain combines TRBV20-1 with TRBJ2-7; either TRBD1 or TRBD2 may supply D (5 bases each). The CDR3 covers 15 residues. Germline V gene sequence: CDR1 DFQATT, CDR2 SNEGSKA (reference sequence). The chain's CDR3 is CSASRGSTRSCEQYF. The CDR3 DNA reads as TGCAGTGCTAGTAGGGGATCTACTAGGTCCTGCGAGCAGTACTTC.

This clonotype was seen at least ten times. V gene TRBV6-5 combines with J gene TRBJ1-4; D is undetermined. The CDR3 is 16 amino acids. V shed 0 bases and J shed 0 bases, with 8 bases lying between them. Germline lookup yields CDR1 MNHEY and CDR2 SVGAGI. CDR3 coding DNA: TGTGCCAGCAGTTACTCGAGACGCGCAACTAATGAAAAACTGTTTTTT. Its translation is CASSYSRRATNEKLFF.

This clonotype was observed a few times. CDR3 coding DNA: TGTGCCAGCAGCCAGGCCGAGGGACCTAACTACGAGCAGTACTTC. Translated, it gives CASSQAEGPNYEQYF. The chain carries TRBV4-2 and TRBJ2-7; D might be TRBD1 or TRBD2, each matching 5 bases. Germline CDR1 LGHNA, CDR2 YNFKEQ. Trimming stripped 3 bases from V and 3 bases from J, with 15 bases between. The CDR3 extends over 15 amino acids.

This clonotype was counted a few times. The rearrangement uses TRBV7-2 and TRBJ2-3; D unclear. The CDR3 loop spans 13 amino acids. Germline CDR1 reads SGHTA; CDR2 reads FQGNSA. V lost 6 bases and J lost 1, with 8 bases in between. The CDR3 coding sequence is TGTGCCAGCAGTTCCTATCGCACAGATACGCAGTATTTT. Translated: CASSSYRTDTQYF.

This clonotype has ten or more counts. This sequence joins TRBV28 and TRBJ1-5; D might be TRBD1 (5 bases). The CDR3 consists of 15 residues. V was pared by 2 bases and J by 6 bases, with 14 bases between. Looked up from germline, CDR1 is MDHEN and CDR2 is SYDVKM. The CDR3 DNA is TGTGCCAGCAGTTTAATGGGGGGTCTAAGTCAGCCCCAGCATTTT. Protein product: CASSLMGGLSQPQHF. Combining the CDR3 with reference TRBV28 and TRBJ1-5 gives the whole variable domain DVKVTQSSRYLVKRTGEKVFLECVQDMDHENMFWYRQDPGLGLRLIYFSYDVKMKEKGDIPEGYSVSREKKERFSLILESASTNQTSMYLCASSLMGGLSQPQHFGDGTRLSIL.

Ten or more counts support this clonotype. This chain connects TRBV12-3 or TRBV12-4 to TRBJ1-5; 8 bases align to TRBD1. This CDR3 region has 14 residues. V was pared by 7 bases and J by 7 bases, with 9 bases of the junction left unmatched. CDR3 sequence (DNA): TGTGCCAGCACCCTTGGACAGGGCCGGCAGCCCCAGCATTTT. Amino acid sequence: CASTLGQGRQPQHF.

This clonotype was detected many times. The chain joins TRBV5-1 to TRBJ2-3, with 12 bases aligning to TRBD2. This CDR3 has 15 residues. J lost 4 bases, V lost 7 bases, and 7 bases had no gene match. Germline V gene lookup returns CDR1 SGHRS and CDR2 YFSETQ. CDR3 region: CASRTSGIRSDTQYF. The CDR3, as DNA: TGCGCCAGCCGGACTAGCGGGATAAGGTCAGATACGCAGTATTTT.

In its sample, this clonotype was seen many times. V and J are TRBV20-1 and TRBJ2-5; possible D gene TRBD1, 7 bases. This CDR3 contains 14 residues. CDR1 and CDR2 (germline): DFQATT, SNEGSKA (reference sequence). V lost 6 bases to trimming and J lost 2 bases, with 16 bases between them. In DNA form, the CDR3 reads TGCAGTGCCTCGGCGGGACAGACACAAGAGACCCAGTACTTC. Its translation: CSASAGQTQETQYF.

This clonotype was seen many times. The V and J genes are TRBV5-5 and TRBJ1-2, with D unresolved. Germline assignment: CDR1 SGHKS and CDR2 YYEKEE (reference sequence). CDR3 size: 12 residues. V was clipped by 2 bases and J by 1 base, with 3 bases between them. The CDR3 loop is CASSFVNYGYTF. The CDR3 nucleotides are TGTGCCAGCAGCTTCGTTAACTATGGCTACACCTTC.

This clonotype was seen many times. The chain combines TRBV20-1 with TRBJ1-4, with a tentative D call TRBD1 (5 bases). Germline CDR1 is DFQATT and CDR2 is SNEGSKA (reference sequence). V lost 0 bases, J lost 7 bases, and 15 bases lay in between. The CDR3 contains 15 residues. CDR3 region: CSARDWGELSEKLFF. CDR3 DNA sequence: TGCAGTGCTAGAGATTGGGGGGAATTGAGTGAAAAACTGTTTTTT.

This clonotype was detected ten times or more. The CDR3 reads CASSLSSGTEAFF. DNA of the CDR3: TGTGCCAGCAGCTTGAGCTCGGGAACTGAAGCTTTCTTT. This sequence joins TRBV5-5 and TRBJ1-1; D gene ambiguous. In germline, CDR1 is SGHKS, CDR2 YYEKEE (reference sequence). This CDR3 comprises 13 residues. Deletions cut 1 base from V and 5 bases from J, with 9 bases between.